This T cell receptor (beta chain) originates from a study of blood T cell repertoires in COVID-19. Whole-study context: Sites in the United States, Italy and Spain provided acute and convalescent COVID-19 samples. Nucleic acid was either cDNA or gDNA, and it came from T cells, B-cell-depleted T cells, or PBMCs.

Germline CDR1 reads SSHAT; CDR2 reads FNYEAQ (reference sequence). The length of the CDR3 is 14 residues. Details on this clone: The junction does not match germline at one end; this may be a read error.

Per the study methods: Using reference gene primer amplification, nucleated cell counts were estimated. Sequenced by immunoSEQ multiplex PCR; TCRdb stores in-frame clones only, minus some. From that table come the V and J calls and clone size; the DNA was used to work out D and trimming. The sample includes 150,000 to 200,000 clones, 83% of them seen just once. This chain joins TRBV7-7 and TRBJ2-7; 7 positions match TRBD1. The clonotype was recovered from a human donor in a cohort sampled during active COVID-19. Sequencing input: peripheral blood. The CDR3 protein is CASSPGGRGYEQYF. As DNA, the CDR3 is TGTGCTAGCAGCCCTGGGGGCAGGGGGTACGAGCAGTACTTC.